A single TCR beta chain is shown here with its context. These data are taken from a study of blood T cell repertoires in COVID-19. Using immunoSEQ multiplex PCR, the repertoire was profiled, and TCRdb retains in-frame clones only, with some absent. The sample lists some 120,000 clones; 80% to 95% were seen once. The Seattle patients joined while their infection was active and were tracked longitudinally afterward. Material for sequencing was peripheral blood. This clonotype was sampled from a man in his fifties or sixties with COVID-19, enrolled during active disease.

CDR3 DNA sequence: TGTGCCAGCAGCCAGACTAGCGGGACGGCCGGGGAGCTGTTTTTT. Amino acids: CASSQTSGTAGELFF. This sequence joins TRBV3-1 (or the pseudogene TRBV3-2) and TRBJ2-2; 11 positions agree with TRBD2. Germline V gives CDR1 LGHDT, CDR2 YNNKEL (reference sequence). Trimming cost V 3 bases and J 6 bases; bases outside gene matches: 3. The CDR3 spans 15 residues.